The 11 T cell receptor beta chains below all came from one sample that was sequenced in a study of T cell repertoires in cytomegalovirus infection. A single record per CDR3 protein comes from TCRdb applying MiXCR to the reads. The sample shows under 350,000 distinct CDR3 sequences, around 20% of them seen only once. No cognate antigen is known for these TCRs. Source: cultured PBMCs, taken from culture after CMV antigen stimulation. The receptors originated from a human donor in good health (CMV status not recorded). Some clones in this sample may be carry-over from other donors' samples.

This clonotype has at least ten counts. V and J are TRBV5-1 and TRBJ2-5; TRBD2 aligns across 7 bases. CDR1 and CDR2 from the germline V gene are SGHRS and YFSETQ. The CDR3 contains 14 residues. Trimming cost V 0 bases and J 4 bases; bases outside gene matches: 3. This CDR3 is CASSLVAGVETQYF. In DNA, the CDR3 is TGCGCCAGCAGCTTGGTTGCGGGAGTAGAGACCCAGTACTTC.

This chain joins TRBV7-2 and TRBJ2-6; D ambiguous. CDR1 and CDR2 from the germline V gene are SGHTA and FQGNSA. The CDR3 has 13 amino acids. V lost 0 bases, J lost 15 bases, and 12 bases lay in between. The CDR3 coding sequence is TGTGCCAGCAGCTTAGCGACGCACCTCGGCCTGACTTTC. Its translation: CASSLATHLGLTF.

In this sample, this clonotype turned up once. The chain couples TRBV12-3 or TRBV12-4 to TRBJ2-1, with 11 positions matching TRBD2. The CDR3 contains 14 residues. With V trimmed by 6 bases and J by 8 bases, 6 bases remained unmatched. In DNA, the CDR3 is TGTGCCAGCAGACTAGCGGGAGCTGGCGATGAGCAGTTCTTC. Translating it yields CASRLAGAGDEQFF.

This clonotype was seen many times. The chain links TRBV7-2 to TRBJ2-7; D could derive from TRBD1 or TRBD2 (5 bases each). This CDR3 spans 13 amino acids. Germline-derived CDR1 and CDR2 are SGHTA and FQGNSA. The germline V and J ends were trimmed by 1 base and 6 bases, with 10 bases remaining between them. The CDR3 loop reads CASSLGGLGEQYF. The DNA for the CDR3 is TGTGCCAGCAGCTTAGGGGGGTTGGGCGAGCAGTACTTC.

A few counts support this clonotype. The chain combines TRBV3-1 with TRBJ2-2, with 8 bases that match TRBD2. The CDR3 is 16 amino acids. Germline V lookup: CDR1 LGHDT, CDR2 YNNKEL (reference sequence). J lost 4 bases, V lost 2 bases, and 6 bases had no gene match. The CDR3 protein is CASSQHLAGVTGELFF. In DNA, the CDR3 is TGTGCCAGCAGCCAACACCTAGCGGGCGTCACCGGGGAGCTGTTTTTT.

This clonotype occurred a few times. The V and J genes are TRBV7-9 and TRBJ1-4; TRBD1 agrees at 8 bases. The junction had 5 bases not matched to a gene; V was cut back by 4 bases and J by 4 bases. The V gene's germline CDR1 is SEHNR and CDR2 FQNEAQ (reference sequence). The CDR3 covers 15 residues. In nucleotides, the CDR3 is TGTGCCAGCAGCTCCGGACAGGGTATTAATGAAAAACTGTTTTTT. Protein product: CASSSGQGINEKLFF. The full variable domain, with the rest looked up from reference TRBV7-9 and TRBJ1-4, is DTGVSQNPRHKITKRGQNVTFRCDPISEHNRLYWYRQTLGQGPEFLTYFQNEAQLEKSRLLSDRFSAERPKGSFSTLEIQRTEQGDSAMYLCASSSGQGINEKLFFGSGTQLSVL.

This clonotype came up many times. V usage is TRBV7-2 and J usage is TRBJ2-2, with D uncertain. Germline V CDR1 and CDR2: SGHTA, FQGNSA. The CDR3 runs 13 residues. The V end lost 2 bases, the J end lost 6 bases, and 7 bases lay between the germline ends. This CDR3 is CASSLLVSGELFF. CDR3 DNA: TGTGCCAGCAGCTTACTAGTTTCCGGGGAGCTGTTTTTT.

The sample holds a few counts of this clonotype. The chain combines TRBV6-1 with TRBJ2-1; 7 bases are a match to TRBD2. Germline V gene sequence: CDR1 MNHNS, CDR2 SASEGT. CDR3 length equals 14 residues. V shed 10 bases, J shed 3 bases, and the junction held 9 bases outside the gene matches. As DNA, the CDR3 is TGTGCCACCCCGGAGGCTAGCGGCTACAATGAGCAGTTCTTC. Protein product: CATPEASGYNEQFF.

The table lists this clonotype with many counts. The gene calls are TRBV5-8 and TRBJ2-1; D is unclear. CDR1 SGHTS and CDR2 YDEGEE come from the germline V gene. The CDR3 spans 16 residues. V lost 4 bases and J lost 8, with 22 bases in between. The CDR3 DNA sequence: TGTGCCAGCAGCCCCTGGGAAGGGCCCTTGGTTGATGAGCAGTTCTTC. Protein sequence: CASSPWEGPLVDEQFF.

The chain has TRBV5-6 and TRBJ2-4; TRBD1 is a possible D gene (6 bases). From germline, CDR1 is SGHDT and CDR2 YYEEEE. Trimming cost V 2 bases and J 0 bases, with 12 bases left between them. There are 16 residues in the CDR3. The DNA of the CDR3 is TGTGCCAGCAGCTTCGACAGGCGCTTAGCCAAAAACATTCAGTACTTC. It is translated as CASSFDRRLAKNIQYF.

In its sample, this clonotype was seen a few times. The chain is built from TRBV12-3 or TRBV12-4 and TRBJ2-3; TRBD1 aligns across 9 bases. The CDR3 length is 16 residues. The V gene end was trimmed by 5 bases and the J gene end by 0 bases; junction bases not matched to a gene: 6. CDR3: CASSNLQGASTDTQYF. Here the CDR3 DNA reads TGTGCCAGCAGTAACCTACAGGGGGCTAGCACAGATACGCAGTATTTT.